Following are 15 T cell receptor beta chains from one sample sequenced in a study of neoadjuvant nivolumab and ipilimumab in lung cancer. Repertoires were generated with immunoSEQ multiplex PCR, while TCRdb's copy carries only in-frame clones and drops some. The repertoire has nearly 7,500 clones, more than 80% of them found once; the top ten carry roughly 6.6%. This sample comprised tumor tissue, obtained after neoadjuvant nivolumab, alone or with ipilimumab, at or shortly before surgery. Receptors were obtained from an adult with non-small cell lung cancer.

This chain uses TRBV20-1 with TRBJ1-2, with D perhaps matching TRBD1 (6 bases). The V gene lost 6 bases and the J gene lost 4 bases, with 9 bases spanning the gap. In germline, CDR1 is DFQATT, CDR2 SNEGSKA (reference sequence). CDR3 size: 11 residues. The CDR3 spells CSAGGAYGYTF. The CDR3 nucleotides read TGCAGTGCGGGGGGGGCCTATGGCTACACCTTC.

V gene TRBV6-6 combines with J gene TRBJ1-5; D ambiguous. Germline-derived CDR1 and CDR2 are MNHNY and SVGAGI (reference sequence). This CDR3 region has 16 residues. Trimming took 2 bases from V and 2 from J, leaving 13 bases between them. CDR3 loop: CASSYQEWFGNQPQHF. The CDR3 DNA reads TGTGCCAGCAGTTACCAGGAGTGGTTCGGCAATCAGCCCCAGCATTTT.

The chain combines TRBV9 with TRBJ1-1; TRBD1 matches 9 bases. Losses at the gene ends were 2 bases for V and 4 bases for J; bases not matched to a gene: 6. The CDR3 has 15 amino acids. From germline, CDR1 is SGDLS and CDR2 YYNGEE. CDR3 protein: CASSVQTGGATEAFF. The CDR3 DNA reads TGTGCCAGCAGCGTCCAGACAGGGGGTGCCACTGAAGCTTTCTTT.

V is TRBV10-3 and J is TRBJ1-5; 7 nucleotides line up with TRBD1. The CDR3 sequence is 18 residues long. The trim removed 3 bases at V and 5 bases at J, leaving 16 bases unmatched. The germline V gene has CDR1 ENHRY and CDR2 SYGVKD. Here the CDR3 reads CAISEVPPGGTADQPQHF. The DNA for the CDR3 is TGTGCCATCAGTGAAGTGCCCCCTGGCGGGACAGCCGATCAGCCCCAGCATTTT.

V gene TRBV7-2 combines with J gene TRBJ2-3; TRBD2 aligns across 8 bases. This CDR3 is 14 amino acids long. Per the germline V gene, CDR1 is SGHTA and CDR2 is FQGNSA. The trim removed 5 bases at V and 5 bases at J, leaving 6 bases unmatched. The CDR3 loop reads CASSPGLAEDTQYF. The CDR3 bases are TGTGCCAGCAGCCCCGGACTAGCCGAAGATACGCAGTATTTT.

V usage is TRBV5-5 and J usage is TRBJ2-7; D perhaps matches TRBD1 (7 bases). Trimming removed 2 bases at V and 2 bases at J, with 11 bases between. Germline V gives CDR1 SGHKS, CDR2 YYEKEE (reference sequence). This CDR3 is built from 14 residues. The DNA of the CDR3 is TGTGCCAGCAGCTTCGCAGGGGGGACCTACGAGCAGTACTTC. It yields the protein CASSFAGGTYEQYF.

The chain links TRBV5-6 to TRBJ1-1; 7 nucleotides match TRBD1. CDR1 SGHDT and CDR2 YYEEEE come from the germline V gene. The CDR3 runs to 18 residues. The ends lost 4 bases at V and 3 bases at J; junction bases unmatched: 18. CDR3 loop: CASSPVREETGRDTEAFF. The DNA of the CDR3 is TGTGCCAGCAGCCCCGTCCGTGAGGAGACAGGGAGGGACACTGAAGCTTTCTTT.

This clone was found once. The chain recombines TRBV5-5 with TRBJ2-7; either TRBD1 or TRBD2 may supply D (5 bases each). V gave up 4 bases and J gave up 4 bases, with 33 bases separating them. This CDR3 spans 20 amino acids. CDR1 and CDR2 from the germline V gene are SGHKS and YYEKEE (reference sequence). In nucleotides, the CDR3 is TGTGCCAGCAGCCCCGTAAATCCATCCTTAAAGTGGGGACGGAGTTACGAGCAGTACTTC. The encoded protein is CASSPVNPSLKWGRSYEQYF.

This clone was counted only a few times. This rearrangement joins TRBV10-3 to TRBJ2-5; 8 bases are shared with TRBD2. Trimming removed 6 bases from V and 5 bases from J; junction bases left unmatched: 11. The CDR3 is 15 amino acids. Germline-derived CDR1 and CDR2 are ENHRY and SYGVKD. CDR3 region: CAIRDEAGAGETQYF. In DNA form, the CDR3 reads TGTGCCATCAGGGACGAAGCGGGGGCAGGGGAGACCCAGTACTTC.

This chain uses TRBV19 with TRBJ1-6; no reliable D call. Trimming removed 0 bases at V and 5 bases at J, with 5 bases between. CDR1 and CDR2 (germline): LNHDA, SQIVND (reference sequence). The CDR3 has 14 residues. CDR3: CASSIEADNSPLHF. The CDR3 DNA sequence: TGTGCCAGTAGTATAGAAGCCGATAATTCACCCCTCCACTTT.

This clone has only one observation. The chain links TRBV4-3 to TRBJ2-7; 7 bases are shared with TRBD1. Germline V gives CDR1 LGHNA, CDR2 YSLEER. The CDR3 runs to 14 residues. V dropped 4 bases and J dropped 2; count of bases not matched to a gene: 5. The CDR3: CASSPGDSPYEQYF. CDR3 nucleotides: TGCGCCAGCAGCCCAGGGGACAGCCCCTACGAGCAGTACTTC.

The chain combines TRBV5-4 with TRBJ2-5, with TRBD1 matching 9 bases. Germline CDR1 reads SGHNT; CDR2 reads YYREEE (reference sequence). This CDR3 is built from 14 residues. J gave up 5 bases and V 0 bases, and 2 bases lay outside the gene matches. Here the CDR3 DNA reads TGTGCCAGCAGCTTGGGGACAGGGGTCGAGACCCAGTACTTC. This codes for CASSLGTGVETQYF.

V and J are TRBV27 and TRBJ1-2, with D tentatively TRBD1 (6 bases). The CDR3 totals 17 residues. Germline V gene data show CDR1 as MNHEY and CDR2 as SMNVEV (reference sequence). V was cut by 4 bases and J by 4 bases, with 22 bases left in between. CDR3 amino acids: CASSSIHSQGLTYGYTF. DNA for the CDR3: TGTGCCAGCAGTTCAATTCATTCCCAGGGGTTAACCTATGGCTACACCTTC.

The genes are TRBV5-3 and TRBJ2-3; 13 nucleotides line up with TRBD2. TRBV5-3 has ORF status, its function being uncertain. This CDR3 is built from 18 residues. J gave up 0 bases and V 4 bases, and 8 bases lay outside the gene matches. CDR3 region: CARSQRLAGGSSTDTQYF. The CDR3 DNA reads as TGTGCCAGAAGCCAGAGACTAGCGGGGGGATCTAGCACAGATACGCAGTATTTT.

The chain has TRBV7-9 and TRBJ1-5, with D possibly matching TRBD1 (5 bases). Looked up from germline, CDR1 is SEHNR and CDR2 is FQNEAQ (reference sequence). V lost 8 bases and J lost 1, with 12 bases in between. This CDR3 is built from 14 residues. The DNA of the CDR3 is TGTGCCAGCCAGTCTGGGGCAAGCAATCAGCCCCAGCATTTT. This sequence encodes CASQSGASNQPQHF.